This T cell receptor beta chain was profiled in a study of blood T cell repertoires in COVID-19 (dated by TCRdb to the early 2020s). Study-wide context: Samples covering the acute and convalescent phases of COVID-19 were provided by collaborators in the United States, Italy and Spain. Where available, HLA class I and class II types were obtained from metadata supplied by the sample provider rather than from assay-based typing. The samples were drawn from the first 160 participants of the ongoing ImmuneRACE study and from 1,254 subjects provided by 6 global collaborators. The dataset comprised deeply sampled blood TCRbeta repertoires from subjects exposed to, actively infected with, or recovered from COVID-19. A de-identified subject ID, COVID-19 status, age in years and sex were almost always included in the sample metadata. The material from the prospective study consisted of cDNA or gDNA derived from T cells, B-cell-depleted T cells, or PBMCs. The repertoires were made available in a free public database intended to serve as a resource for research on the immune response to SARS-CoV-2.

TCRbeta CDR3 regions were amplified from genomic DNA by means of the immunoSEQ Assay, a bias-controlled multiplex PCR. In the authors' own workflow: Nucleated cell counts per sample were estimated from amplification of reference gene primers within the assay. To quantify the absolute abundance of each unique TCRbeta CDR3 rearrangement, sequence reads were collapsed and filtered. For each sample, productive Simpson clonality was calculated as the square root of Simpson's diversity index over productive rearrangements. The table was pulled from immuneACCESS by TCRdb, which kept in-frame rearrangements only. Such tables lose some clones; where checked, under half of the loss comes from unresolved V genes, and the rest has no known cause. V and J calls and clone size are as listed in that table; D and trimming were resolved from the DNA. This sample lists about 340,000 clones; more than 90% were detected once. Of the sample, around a sixth falls within the top ten clones.

A word on this clone: It has no known antigen specificity. Base qualities are not at hand, and no much larger clone is one base apart.

The germline V gene specifies MNHEY as CDR1 and SVGEGT as CDR2. From the cysteine through the phenylalanine, the CDR3 covers 15 amino acids. Only the CDR3 portion is preserved as DNA: 45 bases, with reading frame beginning at the first base. The junction shows trimming of 2 bases on V and 6 bases on J, plus 15 bases between the germline ends. The investigation overall reported the following: How much clinical and demographic metadata was included differed by source and by participant, and the metadata was provided uncurated.

Participants in the prospective study were enrolled through a virtual design, were aged about 18 to 90 years, and lived in some 24 United States geographic areas. In the prospective study, participants were assigned to cohorts based on the clinical history participants reported in a screening survey and a study questionnaire. Recovered participants in ImmuneRACE Cohort 3 were defined by two consecutive negative NP/OP PCR tests, clearance by a healthcare professional, or resolution of symptoms. Each participant in the prospective study had whole blood, serum and a nasopharyngeal or oropharyngeal swab collected by mobile phlebotomists. Participants in the prospective study had the option to provide additional blood draws and questionnaires over an approximately two-month period. Prospective study blood samples were shipped either frozen or at room temperature before DNA extraction.

The TCR sequence derives from a woman aged 30 to 39 who had recovered from COVID-19. The sequence is built from TRBV6-2 or TRBV6-3 and TRBJ2-3; TRBD1 is a weak D gene call, 6 bases matching. Sample: PBMCs or T cells enriched from blood (not recorded which). The sequence in DNA is TGTGCCAGCAGTTACGATAGTGGGGGCCCGGATACGCAGTATTTT. The encoded protein is CASSYDSGGPDTQYF.